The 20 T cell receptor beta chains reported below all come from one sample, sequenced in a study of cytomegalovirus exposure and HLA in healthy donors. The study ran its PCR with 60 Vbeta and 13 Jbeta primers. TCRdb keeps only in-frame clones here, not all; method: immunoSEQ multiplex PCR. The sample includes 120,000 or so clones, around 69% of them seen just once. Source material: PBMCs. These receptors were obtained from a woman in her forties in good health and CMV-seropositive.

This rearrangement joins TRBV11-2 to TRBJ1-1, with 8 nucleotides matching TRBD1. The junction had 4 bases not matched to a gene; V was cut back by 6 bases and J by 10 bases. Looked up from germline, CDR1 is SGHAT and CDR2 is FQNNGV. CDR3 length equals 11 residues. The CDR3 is CASRRQGRAFF. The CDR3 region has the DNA TGTGCCAGCAGGAGACAGGGGAGAGCTTTCTTT.

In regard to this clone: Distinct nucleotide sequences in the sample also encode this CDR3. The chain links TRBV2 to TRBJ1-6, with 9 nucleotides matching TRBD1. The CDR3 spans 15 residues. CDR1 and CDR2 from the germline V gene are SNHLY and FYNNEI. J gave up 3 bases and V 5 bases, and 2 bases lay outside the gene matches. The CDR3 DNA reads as TGTGCCAGCAGTTCGGACAGGGGCTATAATTCACCCCTCCACTTT. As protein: CASSSDRGYNSPLHF. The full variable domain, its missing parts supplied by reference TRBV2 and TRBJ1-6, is EPEVTQTPSHQVTQMGQEVILRCVPISNHLYFYWYRQILGQKVEFLVSFYNNEISEKSEIFDDQFSVERPDGSNFTLKIRSTKLEDSAMYFCASSSDRGYNSPLHFGNGTRLTVT.

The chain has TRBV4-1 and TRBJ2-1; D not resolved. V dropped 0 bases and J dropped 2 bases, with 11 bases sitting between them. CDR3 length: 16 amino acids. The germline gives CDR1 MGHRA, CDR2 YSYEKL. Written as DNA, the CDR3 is TGCGCCAGCAGCCAAGACCCAGGCGAGCCCTACAATGAGCAGTTCTTC. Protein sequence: CASSQDPGEPYNEQFF.

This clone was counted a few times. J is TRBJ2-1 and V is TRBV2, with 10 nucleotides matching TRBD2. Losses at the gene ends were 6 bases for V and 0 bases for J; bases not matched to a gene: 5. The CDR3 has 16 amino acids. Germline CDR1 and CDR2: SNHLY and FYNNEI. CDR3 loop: CASSRGLAASYNEQFF. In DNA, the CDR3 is TGTGCCAGCAGCCGCGGACTAGCGGCCTCCTACAATGAGCAGTTCTTC.

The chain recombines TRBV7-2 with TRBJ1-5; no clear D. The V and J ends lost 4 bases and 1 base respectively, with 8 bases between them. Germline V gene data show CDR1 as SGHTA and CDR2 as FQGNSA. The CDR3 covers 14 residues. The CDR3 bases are TGTGCCAGCAGCTCCCTAGGAAGCAATCAGCCCCAGCATTTT. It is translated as CASSSLGSNQPQHF.

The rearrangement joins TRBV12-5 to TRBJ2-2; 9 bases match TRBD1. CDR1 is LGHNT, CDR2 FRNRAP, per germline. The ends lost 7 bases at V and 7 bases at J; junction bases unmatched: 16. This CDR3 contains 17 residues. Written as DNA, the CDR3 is TGTGCTAGTGATCTCCCCGGGACAGGGAGTAGAGGCGGGGAGCTGTTTTTT. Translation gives CASDLPGTGSRGGELFF.

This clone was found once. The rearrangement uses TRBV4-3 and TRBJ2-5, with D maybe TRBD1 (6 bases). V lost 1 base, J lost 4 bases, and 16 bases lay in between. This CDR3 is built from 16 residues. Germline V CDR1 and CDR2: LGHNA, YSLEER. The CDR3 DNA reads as TGCGCCAGCAGCCAAGCCCTCGGGACAAGAGGAGAGACCCAGTACTTC. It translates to CASSQALGTRGETQYF.

The CDR3 here is CAISGPSQGNEQYF. Here the CDR3 DNA reads TGTGCCATCAGTGGACCCTCACAGGGGAACGAGCAGTACTTC. This rearrangement joins TRBV10-3 to TRBJ2-7; 7 bases map to TRBD1. The germline V gene has CDR1 ENHRY and CDR2 SYGVKD. The V and J ends lost 4 bases and 5 bases, in that order; junction bases with no gene match: 8. This CDR3 has 14 amino acids.

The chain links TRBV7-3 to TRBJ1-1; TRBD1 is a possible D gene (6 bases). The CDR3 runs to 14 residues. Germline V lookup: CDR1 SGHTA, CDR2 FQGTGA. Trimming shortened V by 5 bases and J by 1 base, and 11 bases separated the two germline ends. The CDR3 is CASSLLGQNTEAFF. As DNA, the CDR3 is TGTGCCAGCAGCCTATTGGGACAGAACACTGAAGCTTTCTTT.

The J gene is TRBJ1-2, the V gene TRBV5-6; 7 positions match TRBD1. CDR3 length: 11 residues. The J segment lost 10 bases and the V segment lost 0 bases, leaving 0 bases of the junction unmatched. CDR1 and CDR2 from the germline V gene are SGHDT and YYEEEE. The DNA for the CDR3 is TGTGCCAGCAGCTTGGAGGGGGCCTACACCTTC. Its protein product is CASSLEGAYTF.

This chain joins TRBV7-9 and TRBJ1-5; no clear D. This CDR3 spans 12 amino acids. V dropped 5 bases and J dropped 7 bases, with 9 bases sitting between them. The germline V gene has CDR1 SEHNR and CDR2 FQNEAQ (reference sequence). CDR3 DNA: TGTGCCAGCAGCGTGGGAGGACAGCCCCAGCATTTT. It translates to CASSVGGQPQHF.

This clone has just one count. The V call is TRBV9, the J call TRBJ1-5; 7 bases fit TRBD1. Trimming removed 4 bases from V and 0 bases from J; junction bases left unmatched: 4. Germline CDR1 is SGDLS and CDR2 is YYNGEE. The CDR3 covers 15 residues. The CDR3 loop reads CASSFGTDSNQPQHF. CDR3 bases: TGTGCCAGCAGCTTTGGGACAGATAGCAATCAGCCCCAGCATTTT.

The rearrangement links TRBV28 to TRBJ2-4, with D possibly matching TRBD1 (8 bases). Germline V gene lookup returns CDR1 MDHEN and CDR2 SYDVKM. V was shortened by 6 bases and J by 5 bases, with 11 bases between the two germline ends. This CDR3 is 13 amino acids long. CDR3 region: CASRTGGENIQYF. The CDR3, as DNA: TGTGCCAGCAGAACAGGGGGGGAAAACATTCAGTACTTC.

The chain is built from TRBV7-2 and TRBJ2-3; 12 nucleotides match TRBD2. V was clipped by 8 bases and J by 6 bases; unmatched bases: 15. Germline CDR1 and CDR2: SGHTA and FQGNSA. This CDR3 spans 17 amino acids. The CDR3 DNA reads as TGTGCCAGCGCGTTCCTCATTCTAGCGGGGGGGAGCGATACGCAGTATTTT. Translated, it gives CASAFLILAGGSDTQYF.

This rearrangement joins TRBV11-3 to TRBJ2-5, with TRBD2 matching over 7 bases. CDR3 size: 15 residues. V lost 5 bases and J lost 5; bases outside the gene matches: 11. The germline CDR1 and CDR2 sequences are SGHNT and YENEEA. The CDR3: CASSIGLGETETQYF. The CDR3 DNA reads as TGTGCCAGCAGCATAGGACTAGGGGAGACCGAGACCCAGTACTTC.

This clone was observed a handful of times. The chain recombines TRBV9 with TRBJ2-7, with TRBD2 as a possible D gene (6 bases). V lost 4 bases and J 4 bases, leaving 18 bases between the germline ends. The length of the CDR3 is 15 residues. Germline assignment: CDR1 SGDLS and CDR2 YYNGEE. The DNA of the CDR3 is TGTGCCAGCAGCCAAGAGGGACTGTCAACTTACGAGCAGTACTTC. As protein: CASSQEGLSTYEQYF.

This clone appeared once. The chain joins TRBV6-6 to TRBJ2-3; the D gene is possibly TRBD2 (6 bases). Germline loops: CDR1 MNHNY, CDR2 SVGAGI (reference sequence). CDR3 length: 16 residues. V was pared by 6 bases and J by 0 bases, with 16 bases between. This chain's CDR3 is CASRGNPGTSTDTQYF. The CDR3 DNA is TGTGCCAGCAGGGGGAACCCTGGGACTAGCACAGATACGCAGTATTTT.

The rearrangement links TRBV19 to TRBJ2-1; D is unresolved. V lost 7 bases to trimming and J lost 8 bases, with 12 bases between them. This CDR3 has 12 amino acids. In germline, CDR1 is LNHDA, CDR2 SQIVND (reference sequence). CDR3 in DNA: TGTGCCAGTACCTTTCTATCCGATGAGCAGTTCTTC. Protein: CASTFLSDEQFF.

DNA for the CDR3: TGTGCCAGCAGCCAATTGACAGGGGCTGCTCATGAAGCTTTCTTT. Translation gives CASSQLTGAAHEAFF. The chain joins TRBV16 to TRBJ1-1, with 8 bases identical to TRBD1. CDR1 and CDR2 from the germline V gene are KGHSY and FQNENV. V was clipped by 1 base and J by 7 bases; unmatched bases: 8. The CDR3 extends over 15 amino acids.

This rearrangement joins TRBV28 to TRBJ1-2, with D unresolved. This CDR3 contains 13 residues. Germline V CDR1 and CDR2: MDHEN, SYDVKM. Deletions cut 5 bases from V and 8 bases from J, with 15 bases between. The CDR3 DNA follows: TGTGCCAGCAGTGATCCGGGTAGTGACGGCTACACCTTC. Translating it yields CASSDPGSDGYTF.